Many counts were recorded for the clone carrying this T cell receptor (beta chain). Its antigen is not identified. This record comes from a study of breast tumors, draining lymph nodes, adjacent tissues. Study observations and caveats: Data fit most tumor T cells coming from lymph node, expanding in tumor.

The lymph nodes were axillary draining lymph nodes from breast cancer patients. Each CDR3 protein is one row after TCRdb ran MiXCR on the multiplex PCR reads. The repertoire holds over 130,000 distinct CDR3 sequences, with 32% as singletons. Sample: axillary lymph node tissue. This clonotype originated in a female donor with breast cancer. Some clones in this sample may be carry-over from other donors' samples.

CDR3 bases: TGTGCCAGCAGCGTCAGTGGGGATTCGGGGCAAGAGACCCAGTACTTC. Protein sequence: CASSVSGDSGQETQYF. The chain combines TRBV9 with TRBJ2-5, with a weak D call TRBD2 (5 bases). V lost 2 bases and J lost 2, with 16 bases in between. The CDR3 totals 16 residues. Germline CDR1 SGDLS, CDR2 YYNGEE.